The 18 T cell receptor beta chains in this list originate from one sample, sequenced in a study of tumor-infiltrating lymphocytes in primary liver carcinoma. The roughly 20-34 mg bulk tissue piece was not sorted before simultaneous RNA and DNA extraction. Total RNA amounting to about 520 ng was the source from which TCR beta cDNA was made with a constant-region primer. Libraries for TCR beta were built through three nested multiplex PCR rounds, which together made up a slightly modified ARM-PCR procedure. Amplification in the first two PCR rounds was performed using TRBV1-TRBV30 forward primers and a C-beta reverse primer for around 9 cycles each. TCRdb analysed the multiplex PCR reads with MiXCR anew, one entry per CDR3 protein. The sample records 52,000 or so distinct CDR3 sequences, about 78% being singletons. The source material was liver tumor tissue from sampling region 5. Specified subset: tumor region T5, tumor centre. These receptors were taken from a man aged 40-49 years with primary liver carcinoma and hepatitis B virus infection.

This clonotype is termed medium-sized. V gene TRBV7-8 combines with J gene TRBJ2-2; D is perhaps TRBD1 (6 bases). The germline CDR1 and CDR2 sequences are SGHVS and FQNEAQ. The germline V and J ends were trimmed by 4 bases and 2 bases, with 8 bases remaining between them. CDR3 length equals 14 residues. The CDR3 loop is CASSYRVNTGELFF. CDR3 sequence (DNA): TGTGCCAGCAGCTACAGGGTCAACACCGGGGAGCTGTTTTTT.

Comment on this clonotype: At one end the junction does not follow the germline gene, possibly because of a read error. The chain employs TRBV5-1 and TRBJ2-3; perhaps TRBD1 as D (5 bases). The CDR3 extends over 14 amino acids. Germline V lookup: CDR1 SGHRS, CDR2 YFSETQ. The CDR3 bases are TGCGCCAGCAGCTTAGGACACAACACAAATACGCAGTATTTT. Translating it yields CASSLGHNTNTQYF.

Regarding this clonotype: Compared with germline, one end of the junction differs, possibly owing to a read error. J is TRBJ2-5 and V is TRBV6-1; D might be TRBD2 (5 bases). The germline gives CDR1 MNHNS, CDR2 SASEGT. The CDR3 length is 15 residues. CDR3 residues: CASSEAVDGQETQYF. CDR3 nucleotide sequence: TGTGCCAGTAGTGAAGCGGTGGACGGCCAAGAGACCCAGTACTTC.

Regarding this clonotype: The CDR3 carries no conserved terminal phenylalanine or tryptophan, so it likely arises from a read error. The V gene is TRBV11-2, the J gene TRBJ1-5; perhaps TRBD1 as D (6 bases). V was pared by 5 bases and J by 4 bases, with 18 bases between. This CDR3 spans 16 amino acids. Germline assignment: CDR1 SGHAT and CDR2 FQNNGV. For the CDR3, the DNA is TGTGCCAGCAGCCTAAAGGGGGGACTGCCGAATCAGCCCCAGCATTTA. It codes for CASSLKGGLPNQPQHL.

A note on this clonotype: The junction departs from germline at one end; a sequencing error may be responsible. The chain joins TRBV6-5 to TRBJ2-7; perhaps TRBD1 as D (5 bases). Germline V lookup: CDR1 MNHEY, CDR2 SVGAGI. CDR3 length: 14 residues. In DNA form, the CDR3 reads TGTGCCAACAGGCTGACGACAGCTACCTACGAGCAGTATTTC. It encodes CANRLTTATYEQYF.

The V call is TRBV29-1, the J call TRBJ1-1; D unresolved. Trimming removed 4 bases from V and 8 bases from J, with 23 bases in between. There are 15 residues in the CDR3. Germline V gene data show CDR1 as SQVTM and CDR2 as ANQGSEA. The DNA for the CDR3 is TGCAGCGTTGGTGAAGGATGGGGTATGAACGCCGAAGCTTTCTTT. It encodes CSVGEGWGMNAEAFF.

About this clonotype itself: Since no conserved phenylalanine or tryptophan closes the CDR3, a read error is the likely cause. The V gene is TRBV5-4, the J gene TRBJ2-7, with D uncertain. The germline V gene has CDR1 SGHNT and CDR2 YYREEE (reference sequence). The length of the CDR3 is 14 residues. The CDR3 loop reads CAGSLDESHSEQYL. In DNA form, the CDR3 reads TGTGCCGGCAGCCTTGACGAGAGCCATAGCGAGCAGTACTTA.

This clonotype was recorded many times. The chain joins TRBV2 to TRBJ1-1; TRBD1 aligns across 7 bases. CDR3 size: 13 residues. After removal of 6 bases from V and 7 bases from J, the junction contained 8 bases not matched to a gene. CDR1 and CDR2 from the germline V gene are SNHLY and FYNNEI. CDR3 sequence: CASRRDSQGEAFF. Written as DNA, the CDR3 is TGTGCCAGCAGGAGGGACAGTCAGGGTGAAGCTTTCTTT.

Here the CDR3 reads CASSLDQGPPGEAFF. CDR3 nucleotide sequence: TGTGCCAGCAGCTTAGATCAGGGCCCGCCTGGCGAAGCTTTCTTT. The genes are TRBV11-2 and TRBJ1-1; TRBD1 is a possible D gene (5 bases). Germline CDR1 and CDR2: SGHAT and FQNNGV. CDR3 length equals 15 residues. V dropped 0 bases and J dropped 8 bases, with 16 bases sitting between them.

Comments on this clonotype: Sequence at one end of the junction differs from germline and may be a read error. The chain combines TRBV11-1 with TRBJ2-1, with D uncertain. From germline, CDR1 is SGHAT and CDR2 FQDESV (reference sequence). There are 16 residues in the CDR3. In nucleotides, the CDR3 is TGCAACAGCAGCCCCCGGGTGGCGGACTCCTACAATGAGCAGTTCTTC. It translates to CNSSPRVADSYNEQFF.

This clonotype has a single count. The chain is built from TRBV29-1 and TRBJ1-2; D gene uncertain. The germline CDR1 and CDR2 sequences are SQVTM and ANQGSEA. CDR3 length: 14 amino acids. The germline V and J ends were trimmed by 0 bases and 10 bases, with 18 bases remaining between them. The DNA of the CDR3 is TGCAGCGTTGAAGAGGGCCGCATGTCATACGACTACACCTTC. Protein: CSVEEGRMSYDYTF.

For this clonotype: No conserved phenylalanine or tryptophan is present at the end of the CDR3, so a read error is the likely explanation. This sequence joins TRBV29-1 and TRBJ2-2; the D gene is possibly TRBD2 (6 bases). The CDR3 runs 16 residues. Germline lookup yields CDR1 SQVTM and CDR2 ANQGSEA. For the CDR3, the DNA is TGCAGCGTTGAAAACCCCCTGGGGACCAACACCGGGGGGCTGTTTTAT. It yields the protein CSVENPLGTNTGGLFY.

For this clonotype: Being one base from a much bigger clone, this may be a read error. The V call is TRBV2, the J call TRBJ2-3, with a tentative D call TRBD2 (6 bases). This CDR3 is 13 amino acids long. Germline V gene sequence: CDR1 SNHLY, CDR2 FYNNEI. As DNA, the CDR3 is TGTGTCAGTTCTAGCGCGATGGGGGATACGCAGTATTTT. Its translation: CVSSSAMGDTQYF.

In the case of this clonotype: A junction boundary mismatches the germline segment, possibly from a read error. The chain uses TRBV6-1 and TRBJ2-1; D is uncertain. The CDR3 has 15 amino acids. The germline V gene has CDR1 MNHNS and CDR2 SASEGT. DNA of the CDR3: TGTACCAGCAGATGTGACCCCATTAACTACAATGAGCAGTTCTTC. It is translated as CTSRCDPINYNEQFF.

About this clonotype: One junction end does not reproduce the germline sequence, and a read error may be involved. This rearrangement joins TRBV11-2 to TRBJ2-2; D gene uncertain. The CDR3 runs 17 residues. The germline gives CDR1 SGHAT, CDR2 FQNNGV. CDR3 region: CAISLDHQNRDTGELFF. The CDR3 DNA is TGTGCCATCAGCTTAGATCATCAGAATAGGGACACCGGGGAGCTGTTTTTT. The whole variable domain, remainder taken from reference TRBV11-2 and TRBJ2-2, is EAGVAQSPRYKIIEKRQSVAFWCNPISGHATLYWYQQILGQGPKLLIQFQNNGVVDDSQLPKDRFSAERLKGVDSTLKIQPAKLEDSAVYLCAISLDHQNRDTGELFFGEGSRLTVL.

To note about this clonotype: One junction end does not reproduce the germline sequence, and a read error may be involved. The chain uses TRBV18 and TRBJ2-5; 7 nucleotides match TRBD1. The germline CDR1 and CDR2 sequences are KGHSH and LQKENI. The CDR3 loop spans 15 amino acids. CDR3 sequence: CASSPPGQQQETKYF. CDR3 nucleotide sequence: TGTGCCAGCTCACCCCCGGGACAGCAACAAGAGACCAAGTACTTC.

With respect to this clonotype: A read error may account for a junction end that differs from germline. CDR3 sequence: CSVGISAVNTGELLF. The DNA for the CDR3 is TGCAGCGTTGGGATTAGCGCGGTGAACACCGGGGAGCTGCTTTTT. The V gene is TRBV29-1, the J gene TRBJ2-2, with a possible D match to TRBD2 (5 bases). CDR3 length: 15 amino acids. Germline CDR1 SQVTM, CDR2 ANQGSEA.

For this clonotype: The junction does not match germline at one end; this may be a read error. The CDR3 nucleotides read TGTGCCAGCAGCTTGGTTGCAGGTAGCCAAGAGACCCCGTATTTC. This sequence encodes CASSLVAGSQETPYF. The V call is TRBV5-6, the J call TRBJ2-5; D is undetermined. The CDR3 length is 15 residues. Germline assignment: CDR1 SGHDT and CDR2 YYEEEE.